This TCR beta chain was profiled in a study of control samples from healthy donors and cancer patients (dated by TCRdb to the early 2020s). About this clone: This clone's antigen is unknown. The input lacks base qualities; no much larger clone sits a single base away.

The library was prepared using the immunoSEQ multiplex PCR assay. Imported from immuneACCESS, the table was reduced by TCRdb to in-frame sequences with V and J called. These copies leave out some clones; in studies compared against another copy, an unresolved V gene accounts for under half, and the cause of the remainder is not known. In this sample the table shows approximately 100,000 clones, around nine tenths of which occur a single time. 3% of the sample lies in the top ten. Sequencing used blood. The clonotype comes from a human donor in good health. The donor label of this sample is uncertain.

The sequence in DNA is TGTGCCAGCGCCTTCGGACGAATAGCACCCGGGGAGCTGTTTTTT. It translates to CASAFGRIAPGELFF. This receptor chain uses TRBV6-5 and TRBJ2-2; there is no confident call for the D gene. V drops 8 bases and J drops 6 bases, leaving 19 bases in between. The CDR3 has 15 amino acids, counting the end cysteine and phenylalanine. The CDR3 DNA has 45 bases and is translated from base 1. The germline V gene encodes CDR1 MNHEY and CDR2 SVGAGI.